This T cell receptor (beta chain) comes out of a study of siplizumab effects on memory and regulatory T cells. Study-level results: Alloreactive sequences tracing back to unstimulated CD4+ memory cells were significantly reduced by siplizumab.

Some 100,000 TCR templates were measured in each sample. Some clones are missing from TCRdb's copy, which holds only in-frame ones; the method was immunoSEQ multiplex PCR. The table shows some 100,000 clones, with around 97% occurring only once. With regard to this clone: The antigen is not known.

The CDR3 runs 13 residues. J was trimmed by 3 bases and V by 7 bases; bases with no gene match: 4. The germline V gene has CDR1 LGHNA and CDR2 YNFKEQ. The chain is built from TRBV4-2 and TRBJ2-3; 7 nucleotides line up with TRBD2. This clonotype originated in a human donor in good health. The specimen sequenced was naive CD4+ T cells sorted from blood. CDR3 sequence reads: CASTQGGTDTQYF. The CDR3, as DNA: TGTGCCAGCACGCAGGGAGGGACAGATACGCAGTATTTT.